This record looks at one TCR beta chain sequence and its context. Its antigen is as yet unknown. Assay used: immunoSEQ multiplex PCR; TCRdb lists only in-frame clones, some missing. The sample includes 50,000 or so clones, just under 75% of them seen just once. This CDR3 is 14 amino acids long. V lost 5 bases to trimming and J lost 4 bases; unmatched junction nucleotides: 7. From germline, CDR1 is SEHNR and CDR2 FQNEAQ (reference sequence). The entry originates in a study of PD-1 blockade in classical Hodgkin lymphoma. Study outcomes and limitations: Baseline diversity was lower in partial responders and progressors than complete responders.

Patients all relapsed after autologous stem cell transplantation, and there was variation in brentuximab vedotin exposure. Best responses were complete response, partial response or progressive disease. The gene calls are TRBV7-9 and TRBJ1-1; 7 bases are shared with TRBD1. This sequence originates from a human donor with classical Hodgkin lymphoma. This material consisted of peripheral blood mononuclear cells (PBMCs), taken before the second cycle of nivolumab. DNA of the CDR3: TGTGCCAGCAGCCCGGACAGGATTTCCACTGAAGCTTTCTTT. Translation gives CASSPDRISTEAFF.